This T cell receptor beta chain was sequenced for a study of response to subunit inactivated influenza vaccine. Study-level results: That few new T cells are recruited by each seasonal influenza vaccination was the authors' suggestion.

In regard to this clonotype: Its antigen is still unknown. This may stem from a read error, because a much larger clone lies one nucleotide away.

TCRdb processed the RT-PCR reads anew with MiXCR; each CDR3 protein has one entry. In the table there are about 780,000 distinct CDR3 sequences, roughly 20% of which are singletons. The sequenced sample was PBMCs from blood, obtained 5 days after vaccination. The source is a man in his fifties who received an inactivated influenza vaccine.

CDR3: CSAIGGPGDTQYF. CDR3 bases: TGCAGTGCTATAGGGGGGCCCGGAGATACGCAGTATTTT. The chain joins TRBV20-1 to TRBJ2-3, with D perhaps assigned TRBD1 or TRBD2 (6 bases each). Germline V gene data show CDR1 as DFQATT and CDR2 as SNEGSKA (reference sequence). V was pared by 4 bases and J by 5 bases, with 13 bases between. The CDR3 consists of 13 residues.